A single sample gave rise to the 3 T cell receptor beta chains below, sequenced in a study of CD8 T cells in Susac syndrome. Roughly 0.45 to 1 ug RNA was reverse transcribed with random hexamers. TCRdb independently ran MiXCR on the immunoSEQ multiplex PCR reads; one entry per CDR3 protein. The table has 190,000 or so distinct CDR3 sequences, 95% seen once. Material for sequencing was CD4+ T cells from PBMCs. These receptors were obtained from a human donor with multiple sclerosis.

The chain is built from TRBV7-9 and TRBJ2-3, with D possibly being TRBD2 (6 bases). Germline CDR1 and CDR2: SEHNR and FQNEAQ (reference sequence). The CDR3 runs to 16 residues. Trimming removed 3 bases at V and 3 bases at J, with 16 bases between. CDR3 in DNA: TGTGCCAGCAGCTTGGCAAGGTCGGGGGTTACAGATACGCAGTATTTT. Its protein product is CASSLARSGVTDTQYF.

The chain combines TRBV14 with TRBJ1-2; D possibly corresponds to TRBD1 (5 bases). CDR1 and CDR2 (germline): SGHDN, FVKESK. Trimming took 4 bases from V and 8 from J, leaving 20 bases between them. The CDR3 contains 15 residues. In nucleotides, the CDR3 is TGTGCCAGCAGCCCAAACAGGCCCGACGGGGGAGGCTACACCTTC. As protein: CASSPNRPDGGGYTF.

V and J are TRBV29-1 and TRBJ1-1; tentative D call: TRBD1 (5 bases). The CDR3 loop spans 13 amino acids. V was shortened by 0 bases and J by 7 bases, with 12 bases between the two germline ends. The V gene's germline CDR1 is SQVTM and CDR2 ANQGSEA. The CDR3 DNA follows: TGCAGCGTTGAAGAGGGAGCAGGGCTTGAAGCTTTCTTT. Amino acids: CSVEEGAGLEAFF.